A single T cell receptor (beta chain) is shown here with its context. This entry is derived from a study of CD8 T cells in Susac syndrome. Germline CDR1 and CDR2: DFQATT and SNEGSKA (reference sequence). V lost 7 bases to trimming and J lost 0 bases; unmatched junction nucleotides: 9. This CDR3 spans 17 amino acids. An input of about 0.5 to 1 ug of RNA was subjected to reverse transcription using random hexamers. MiXCR, run by TCRdb on the immunoSEQ multiplex PCR reads, gives a single entry per CDR3 protein. The sample carries roughly 120,000 distinct CDR3 sequences, approximately 94% recorded once. The clonotype originates from a human donor with multiple sclerosis. The rearrangement uses TRBV20-1 and TRBJ2-1, with 13 bases that match TRBD2. Material: CD4+ T cells from PBMCs. CDR3 nucleotides: TGCAGTGTGTCACCGGGACTAGCGGGGCCCTCCTACAATGAGCAGTTCTTC. This translates into CSVSPGLAGPSYNEQFF.